Below are 27 T cell receptor beta chains sequenced from a single sample in a study of T cell responses to AZD1222 COVID-19 vaccine (dated by TCRdb to about 2021). Libraries were constructed by the immunoSEQ multiplex PCR assay. TCRdb took this table from immuneACCESS and kept in-frame rearrangements with V and J called. Such tables lack part of the clones; where checked against another copy, unresolved V genes explain under half of the gap, and the rest is unexplained. The sample table records more than 95,000 clones; around nine tenths of these occur just once. Of the sample, 3.3% falls within the top ten clones. According to the study, the label for this sample's time point signals: about 28 days (+/-7) after the second vaccine dose. The treatment or condition tag for this specimen amounts to: meningococcal conjugate vaccine given as trial control. The sequenced sample was peripheral blood, obtained 28 days after the second dose of the MenACWY control vaccine. These receptors were obtained from an adult who received the MenACWY meningococcal vaccine as a control.

The chain uses TRBV6-2 or TRBV6-3 and TRBJ1-4; weak D call: TRBD1 (6 bases). This CDR3 is built from 15 residues. CDR1 MNHEY and CDR2 SVGEGT come from the germline V gene. V lost 5 bases, J lost 2 bases, and 12 bases lay in between. The CDR3 sequence: CASSRSQGTNEKLFF. The DNA for the CDR3 is TGTGCCAGCAGTCGCAGCCAGGGGACTAATGAAAAACTGTTTTTT.

The V call is TRBV2, the J call TRBJ1-6; a weak D match, TRBD1 (6 bases). Trimming took off 0 bases at V and 6 bases at J, with 18 bases between the two ends. The CDR3 totals 18 residues. Looked up from germline, CDR1 is SNHLY and CDR2 is FYNNEI. Here the CDR3 DNA reads TGTGCCAGCAGTGAAGCGCGCTCGGGGGGCGTGAGTAATTCACCCCTCCACTTT. This gives the protein CASSEARSGGVSNSPLHF.

The chain has TRBV5-1 and TRBJ2-7; 11 bases match TRBD1. This CDR3 has 15 residues. CDR1 is SGHRS and CDR2 is YFSETQ in the germline V gene. V was pared by 5 bases and J by 3 bases, with 7 bases of the junction left unmatched. The CDR3 nucleotides read TGCGCCAGCAGGCAAGGGGACAGGGGGAACTACGAGCAGTACTTC. It translates to CASRQGDRGNYEQYF.

This clone showed up just once. This chain links TRBV29-1 with TRBJ1-2, with D uncertain. The CDR3 is made up of 13 amino acids. V was clipped by 2 bases and J by 3 bases, with 10 bases between them. Germline CDR1 reads SQVTM; CDR2 reads ANQGSEA. CDR3 DNA: TGCAGCGTTGAATTTCATTCCTACTATGGCTACACCTTC. It encodes CSVEFHSYYGYTF.

This sequence joins TRBV29-1 and TRBJ1-2; no clear D gene. Germline CDR1 and CDR2: SQVTM and ANQGSEA. This CDR3 spans 13 amino acids. The V gene lost 3 bases and the J gene lost 5 bases, with 13 bases spanning the gap. The CDR3 DNA reads as TGCAGCGTTGACCCCGGACCAAGATATGGCTACACCTTC. This encodes CSVDPGPRYGYTF.

V gene TRBV7-3 combines with J gene TRBJ2-1, with D unresolved. The CDR3 contains 13 residues. Germline CDR1 SGHTA, CDR2 FQGTGA. V was cut by 6 bases and J by 0 bases, with 6 bases left in between. DNA of the CDR3: TGTGCCAGCAGTCCCAGCTCCTACAATGAGCAGTTCTTC. It is translated as CASSPSSYNEQFF. The full variable domain, completed using reference TRBV7-3 and TRBJ2-1, is GAGVSQTPSNKVTEKGKYVELRCDPISGHTALYWYRQSLGQGPEFLIYFQGTGAADDSGLPNDRFFAVRPEGSVSTLKIQRTERGDSAVYLCASSPSSYNEQFFGPGTRLTVL.

The chain has TRBV14 and TRBJ2-1; D may be TRBD2 (7 bases). V lost 8 bases and J 8 bases, leaving 16 bases between the germline ends. The CDR3 totals 13 residues. Germline loops: CDR1 SGHDN, CDR2 FVKESK. The CDR3 is CASGGANGDEQFF. CDR3 sequence (DNA): TGTGCCAGCGGGGGGGCCAATGGGGATGAGCAGTTCTTC.

This sequence joins TRBV20-1 and TRBJ1-2; 10 nucleotides match TRBD1. The CDR3 is made up of 14 amino acids. J gave up 4 bases and V 3 bases, and 5 bases lay outside the gene matches. Germline V gene lookup returns CDR1 DFQATT and CDR2 SNEGSKA (reference sequence). The CDR3, as DNA: TGCAGTGCTAGTAAGGGACAGGGGATCTATGGCTACACCTTC. This encodes CSASKGQGIYGYTF.

The chain links TRBV19 to TRBJ2-7, with D possibly being TRBD1 or TRBD2 (6 bases each). This CDR3 spans 14 amino acids. The germline gives CDR1 LNHDA, CDR2 SQIVND (reference sequence). The ends were cut back, 5 bases at V and 5 bases at J, with 16 bases in the middle. In DNA form, the CDR3 reads TGTGCCAGTAGTCCTCGGAGGGGGTCCCACGAGCAGTACTTC. It translates to CASSPRRGSHEQYF.

The chain carries TRBV7-9 and TRBJ1-2, with 7 bases lining up with TRBD1. Germline V gene sequence: CDR1 SEHNR, CDR2 FQNEAQ (reference sequence). This CDR3 spans 14 amino acids. The trim removed 5 bases at V and 1 base at J, leaving 4 bases unmatched. The CDR3 DNA is TGTGCCAGCAGCCTACAGGGGAGTAACTATGGCTACACCTTC. It encodes CASSLQGSNYGYTF.

The chain links TRBV4-2 to TRBJ2-7, with D possibly TRBD2 on 5 matching bases. CDR3 length: 15 residues. Germline V gene lookup returns CDR1 LGHNA and CDR2 YNFKEQ. V was clipped by 0 bases and J by 4 bases, with 13 bases between them. The CDR3 region is CASSQDSGGSYEQYF. For the CDR3, the DNA is TGTGCCAGCAGCCAAGATTCCGGCGGGTCGTACGAGCAGTACTTC.

The V gene is TRBV6-5, the J gene TRBJ1-2; TRBD1 aligns across 7 bases. The CDR3 totals 15 residues. The germline CDR1 and CDR2 sequences are MNHEY and SVGAGI. The V and J ends lost 0 bases and 3 bases, in that order; junction bases with no gene match: 4. The CDR3, as DNA: TGTGCCAGCAGTTACTCACAGGGGATCCACTATGGCTACACCTTC. Its translation: CASSYSQGIHYGYTF.

This chain links TRBV7-2 with TRBJ2-7; 9 nucleotides match TRBD2. This CDR3 comprises 14 residues. The V segment lost 3 bases and the J segment 7 bases; nucleotides outside the gene matches: 7. The germline V gene encodes CDR1 SGHTA and CDR2 FQGNSA. CDR3 nucleotides: TGTGCCAGCAGCTTCGGCGGGGGGGCTCGGGAGCAGTACTTC. Translated, it gives CASSFGGGAREQYF.

The genes are TRBV29-1 and TRBJ2-1; unclear D gene. Germline loops: CDR1 SQVTM, CDR2 ANQGSEA. The CDR3 length is 14 residues. Between the trimmed V and J ends, which lost 2 bases and 5 bases, there was a span of 13 bases. The CDR3, as DNA: TGCAGCGTTGAACGAGTGACCTTACACAATGAGCAGTTCTTC. This sequence encodes CSVERVTLHNEQFF.

The chain links TRBV19 to TRBJ1-2; D is perhaps TRBD1 (5 bases). Trimming removed 6 bases from V and 4 bases from J, with 15 bases in between. CDR3 size: 14 residues. Germline lookup yields CDR1 LNHDA and CDR2 SQIVND (reference sequence). CDR3 region: CASSRQIGGYGYTF. DNA for the CDR3: TGTGCCAGTAGCCGACAGATCGGGGGCTATGGCTACACCTTC.

This clone was counted once. V gene TRBV28 combines with J gene TRBJ2-7; 7 positions agree with TRBD2. The CDR3 is 14 amino acids. V dropped 5 bases and J dropped 9; count of bases not matched to a gene: 13. CDR1 is MDHEN, CDR2 SYDVKM, per germline. The DNA of the CDR3 is TGTGCCAGCAGTCCTAGTTCTTTGGGAGGGCGGCAGTACTTC. Its translation is CASSPSSLGGRQYF.

The chain has TRBV9 and TRBJ2-5, with 11 positions matching TRBD2. Germline loops: CDR1 SGDLS, CDR2 YYNGEE. J was trimmed by 0 bases and V by 0 bases; bases with no gene match: 4. The CDR3 is 17 amino acids. This CDR3 reads CASSVGLSGGDQETQYF. The DNA of the CDR3 is TGTGCCAGCAGCGTAGGGCTTAGCGGGGGGGACCAAGAGACCCAGTACTTC.

V is TRBV10-1 and J is TRBJ1-3; D might be TRBD1 (5 bases). V lost 5 bases and J 3 bases, leaving 26 bases between the germline ends. Germline CDR1 reads WNHNN; CDR2 reads SYGVQD (reference sequence). The CDR3 spans 19 residues. The CDR3 sequence: CASSTVRGYVLFGGNTIYF. The CDR3 region has the DNA TGCGCCAGCAGTACTGTGCGGGGCTATGTTTTATTCGGTGGAAACACCATATATTTT.

V and J are TRBV3-1 (or the pseudogene TRBV3-2) and TRBJ1-1, with 9 bases lining up with TRBD1. Germline V gene data show CDR1 as LGHDT and CDR2 as YNNKEL (reference sequence). J was trimmed by 3 bases and V by 0 bases; bases with no gene match: 8. The CDR3 totals 17 residues. The CDR3, as DNA: TGTGCCAGCAGCCAAGAGAGGACAGGGGATTCGGACACTGAAGCTTTCTTT. Translation gives CASSQERTGDSDTEAFF.

V usage is TRBV4-1 and J usage is TRBJ1-2, with no clear D. V shed 0 bases and J shed 2 bases, with 10 bases lying between them. CDR1 is MGHRA and CDR2 is YSYEKL in the germline V gene. The CDR3 is 15 residues long. CDR3 residues: CASSQDRPTNYGYTF. CDR3 DNA: TGCGCCAGCAGCCAAGACCGGCCCACAAACTATGGCTACACCTTC.

The rearrangement joins TRBV3-1 (or the pseudogene TRBV3-2) to TRBJ2-1; TRBD2 matches 10 bases. The junction had 11 bases not matched to a gene; V was cut back by 3 bases and J by 0 bases. This CDR3 spans 19 amino acids. Germline V gives CDR1 LGHDT, CDR2 YNNKEL (reference sequence). The CDR3 coding sequence is TGTGCCAGCAGCCACGGGAGACTAGCGGGCCAAAGCTCCTACAATGAGCAGTTCTTC. This encodes CASSHGRLAGQSSYNEQFF.

V is TRBV11-2 and J is TRBJ1-2, with TRBD1 as a possible D gene (5 bases). This CDR3 contains 15 residues. Germline CDR1 and CDR2: SGHAT and FQNNGV. V was trimmed by 2 bases and J by 3 bases, leaving 13 bases between them. CDR3 sequence reads: CASSLTGGRDYGYTF. The CDR3 coding sequence is TGTGCCAGCAGCTTAACCGGGGGTAGGGACTATGGCTACACCTTC.

V and J are TRBV30 and TRBJ2-2; D ambiguous. The V gene lost 2 bases and the J gene lost 3 bases, with 7 bases spanning the gap. This CDR3 is 13 amino acids long. CDR1 and CDR2 (germline): GTSNPN, SVGIG (reference sequence). CDR3 loop: CAWSPPYTGELFF. CDR3 sequence (DNA): TGTGCCTGGAGTCCTCCTTACACCGGGGAGCTGTTTTTT.

This rearrangement joins TRBV5-1 to TRBJ1-1; no reliable D call. This CDR3 has 14 amino acids. The ends were cut back, 3 bases at V and 3 bases at J, with 12 bases in the middle. CDR1 and CDR2 from the germline V gene are SGHRS and YFSETQ. DNA of the CDR3: TGCGCCAGCAGCTCTATGACTAGGGACACTGAAGCTTTCTTT. It is translated as CASSSMTRDTEAFF.

V and J are TRBV3-1 (or the pseudogene TRBV3-2) and TRBJ1-2; 10 nucleotides align to TRBD1. In germline, CDR1 is LGHDT, CDR2 YNNKEL (reference sequence). J was trimmed by 8 bases and V by 3 bases; bases with no gene match: 9. The CDR3 has 15 amino acids. CDR3 coding DNA: TGTGCCAGCAGCCAGACAGGGGGCTCGATAAAGGGCTACACCTTC. Translation: CASSQTGGSIKGYTF.

The rearrangement links TRBV29-1 to TRBJ2-1; D not certain. From germline, CDR1 is SQVTM and CDR2 ANQGSEA. Trimming pared 3 bases from V and 5 bases from J, leaving 11 bases between. This CDR3 is 13 amino acids long. CDR3 DNA sequence: TGCAGCGTTGAGTCCTGGCAGGACAATGAGCAGTTCTTC. Residues: CSVESWQDNEQFF.

The chain has TRBV6-5 and TRBJ2-5, with 7 bases that match TRBD1. The CDR3 totals 13 residues. Trimming took 6 bases from V and 3 from J; bases not matched to a gene: 4. Germline assignment: CDR1 MNHEY and CDR2 SVGAGI. The CDR3 nucleotides are TGTGCCAGCAGGGGGGACAGCAAAGAGACCCAGTACTTC. Translated: CASRGDSKETQYF.